Here is one TCR beta chain with its context. Its specificity is unknown. The source of the sample is a study of cytomegalovirus exposure and HLA in healthy donors. At the time of sampling, donors were nominally healthy, though unrecorded immune exposures were likely. The V and J ends lost 4 bases and 6 bases, in that order; junction bases with no gene match: 10. Germline assignment: CDR1 LNHDA and CDR2 SQIVND (reference sequence). The CDR3 has 16 residues. Whole-study results and caveats: A later look showed TCR association rates differing by HLA locus, highest for DRB1 and lowest for HLA-C. For cytomegalovirus status, the classifier reportedly gave diagnoses with high specificity and sensitivity. Many donors carried some public TCRs, although rarity characterized most TCR sequences.

The PCR contained 60 Vbeta and 13 Jbeta primers. Only in-frame clones appear in the TCRdb table, and some are missing; sequencing was by immunoSEQ multiplex PCR. The sample includes 150,000 to 180,000 clones, 70% to 90% of them seen just once. The V gene is TRBV19, the J gene TRBJ2-3; the match to TRBD1 covers 10 bases. Specimen: PBMCs. The source of this sequence is a woman aged 40 to 50 in good health and CMV-seropositive. The CDR3 spells CASSNPGTGVGDTQYF. The CDR3 DNA sequence: TGTGCCAGTAGTAACCCTGGGACAGGGGTGGGCGATACGCAGTATTTT.